Below, 15 T cell receptor beta chains from the same sample are listed, as sequenced in a study of T cell responses to AZD1222 COVID-19 vaccine. Assay: immunoSEQ multiplex PCR; the TCRdb copy retains only in-frame clones and omits some. The sample lists roughly 50,000 clones; 87% were seen once. Sequenced here: peripheral blood, sampled on day 0 of AZD1222 vaccination. These receptors originate from an adult in good health.

V gene TRBV7-3 combines with J gene TRBJ1-2, with TRBD1 matching 9 bases. This CDR3 comprises 16 residues. Germline V gene lookup returns CDR1 SGHTA and CDR2 FQGTGA. The junction had 13 bases not matched to a gene; V was cut back by 5 bases and J by 6 bases. This chain's CDR3 is CASSPQGAIKIDGYTF. The CDR3 DNA reads as TGTGCCAGCAGCCCACAGGGGGCGATAAAGATCGATGGCTACACCTTC. The complete variable domain, with remaining parts taken from reference TRBV7-3 and TRBJ1-2, reads GAGVSQTPSNKVTEKGKYVELRCDPISGHTALYWYRQSLGQGPEFLIYFQGTGAADDSGLPNDRFFAVRPEGSVSTLKIQRTERGDSAVYLCASSPQGAIKIDGYTFGSGTRLTVV.

The V gene is TRBV2, the J gene TRBJ1-2; the match to TRBD1 covers 11 bases. J was trimmed by 7 bases and V by 6 bases; bases with no gene match: 1. Germline assignment: CDR1 SNHLY and CDR2 FYNNEI. This CDR3 has 12 amino acids. CDR3 DNA sequence: TGTGCCAGCAGGGACAGGGGGCCTGGCTACACCTTC. Amino acids: CASRDRGPGYTF.

This chain links TRBV19 with TRBJ2-3; 8 bases match TRBD1. With 7 bases clipped from V and 0 bases from J, the junction kept 6 bases outside the gene matches. Per germline, CDR1 LNHDA and CDR2 SQIVND (reference sequence). The CDR3 contains 15 residues. The CDR3 protein is CASIKQGVSTDTQYF. Here the CDR3 DNA reads TGTGCCAGTATTAAACAGGGGGTTAGCACAGATACGCAGTATTTT.

This clone appeared once. The gene calls are TRBV19 and TRBJ2-3; D not certain. The germline V and J ends were trimmed by 3 bases and 2 bases, with 3 bases remaining between them. The CDR3 extends over 12 amino acids. Germline V gene data show CDR1 as LNHDA and CDR2 as SQIVND (reference sequence). CDR3 in amino acids: CASSISTDTQYF. The CDR3 DNA follows: TGTGCCAGTAGTATTTCCACAGATACGCAGTATTTT.

This clone has just one count. V is TRBV6-5 and J is TRBJ2-7; a possible D gene is TRBD1 (6 bases). Germline CDR1 reads MNHEY; CDR2 reads SVGAGI. The CDR3 totals 14 residues. The V end was cut by 2 bases, the J end by 5 bases, with 13 bases between. CDR3: CASSYGAGVNEQYF. In nucleotides, the CDR3 is TGTGCCAGCAGTTACGGGGCAGGGGTCAACGAGCAGTACTTC.

This chain joins TRBV4-1 and TRBJ1-6, with 8 bases matching TRBD1. Looked up from germline, CDR1 is MGHRA and CDR2 is YSYEKL. Losses at the gene ends were 0 bases for V and 10 bases for J; bases not matched to a gene: 8. This CDR3 spans 16 amino acids. The CDR3 loop is CASSQEARGLGSPLHF. The CDR3 nucleotides read TGCGCCAGCAGCCAAGAAGCCAGGGGGCTTGGATCACCCCTCCACTTT.

The chain employs TRBV12-5 and TRBJ1-5; a weak D match, TRBD1 (5 bases). This CDR3 is 14 amino acids long. CDR1 is LGHNT, CDR2 FRNRAP, per germline. Trimming took off 2 bases at V and 7 bases at J, with 12 bases between the two ends. This CDR3 is CASGLQGGGQPQHF. In DNA form, the CDR3 reads TGTGCTAGTGGTTTGCAGGGCGGAGGACAGCCCCAGCATTTT. The complete variable domain, with remaining parts taken from reference TRBV12-5 and TRBJ1-5, reads DARVTQTPRHKVTEMGQEVTMRCQPILGHNTVFWYRQTMMQGLELLAYFRNRAPLDDSGMPKDRFSAEMPDATLATLKIQPSEPRDSAVYFCASGLQGGGQPQHFGDGTRLSIL.

The genes are TRBV28 and TRBJ1-1; D unresolved. Trimming took off 3 bases at V and 1 base at J, with 9 bases between the two ends. The CDR3 consists of 14 residues. Germline loops: CDR1 MDHEN, CDR2 SYDVKM. The CDR3 sequence is CASSLAQGNTEAFF. CDR3 DNA: TGTGCCAGCAGTTTGGCACAAGGGAACACTGAAGCTTTCTTT.

The chain recombines TRBV15 with TRBJ1-5; D remains unclear. Deletions cut 0 bases from V and 5 bases from J, with 8 bases between. This CDR3 contains 14 residues. Germline lookup yields CDR1 LNHNV and CDR2 YYDKDF (reference sequence). DNA for the CDR3: TGTGCCACCAGCAGAGAAGGTGGGCATCAGCCCCAGCATTTT. It codes for CATSREGGHQPQHF.

The V and J genes are TRBV6-6 and TRBJ2-7; possibly TRBD1 for D (8 bases). Germline V CDR1 and CDR2: MNHNY, SVGAGI (reference sequence). V lost 5 bases to trimming and J lost 4 bases, with 21 bases between them. This CDR3 region has 16 residues. As DNA, the CDR3 is TGTGCCAGCAGTCACCCACAGGGGGGGAGTGTTTACGAGCAGTACTTC. This sequence encodes CASSHPQGGSVYEQYF.

This clone appeared a single time. The chain couples TRBV6-5 to TRBJ2-1; TRBD1 matches 8 bases. The V gene end was trimmed by 7 bases and the J gene end by 8 bases; junction bases not matched to a gene: 13. The CDR3 contains 15 residues. Per germline, CDR1 MNHEY and CDR2 SVGAGI. The DNA of the CDR3 is TGTGCCAGCAATCTACAGGGGGGTCCCGGCGATGAGCAGTTCTTC. Translation: CASNLQGGPGDEQFF.

The gene calls are TRBV10-3 and TRBJ2-2; D uncertain. V was clipped by 4 bases and J by 7 bases, with 10 bases between them. This CDR3 spans 13 amino acids. Looked up from germline, CDR1 is ENHRY and CDR2 is SYGVKD. DNA for the CDR3: TGTGCCATCAGTGGGAACAGCGACGGGGAGCTGTTTTTT. This translates into CAISGNSDGELFF.

The V gene is TRBV27, the J gene TRBJ2-7; D gene unclear. This CDR3 is 11 amino acids long. CDR1 and CDR2 (germline): MNHEY, SMNVEV (reference sequence). V was shortened by 6 bases and J by 6 bases, with 9 bases between the two germline ends. CDR3 residues: CASRFRSEQYF. The CDR3 nucleotides are TGTGCCAGCAGGTTTCGGAGCGAGCAGTACTTC.

In this sample, this clone turned up a few times. The gene calls are TRBV10-3 and TRBJ1-3, with D perhaps TRBD1 (5 bases). Germline V CDR1 and CDR2: ENHRY, SYGVKD. The CDR3 contains 15 residues. V was trimmed by 6 bases and J by 2 bases, leaving 14 bases between them. The CDR3 DNA reads as TGTGCCATCAGGGGTACTCCAGGGACTGGAAACACCATATATTTT. Amino acids: CAIRGTPGTGNTIYF.

The chain couples TRBV30 to TRBJ2-3; no clear D. With 5 bases removed from V and 4 bases from J, the gap between germline ends came to 10 bases. The CDR3 totals 12 residues. Looked up from germline, CDR1 is GTSNPN and CDR2 is SVGIG (reference sequence). The CDR3 loop reads CAWVRGSDTQYF. The DNA of the CDR3 is TGTGCCTGGGTCCGCGGATCAGATACGCAGTATTTT.